The present T cell receptor (beta chain) was sequenced within a study of neurological immune-mediated disorders. TCRdb analysed the 5' RACE reads with MiXCR anew, one entry per CDR3 protein. The sample includes roughly 41,000 distinct CDR3 sequences, approximately 10% of them seen just once. CDR3 length equals 14 residues. Trimming cost V 5 bases and J 2 bases; bases outside gene matches: 6. Germline values: CDR1 DFQATT, CDR2 SNEGSKA (reference sequence). This clonotype has at least ten counts. Time point in this sample: technical triplicate 1. The V call is TRBV20-1, the J call TRBJ2-1, with TRBD1 identical over 7 bases. The TCR originated in a man aged 55 to 70 with HTLV-1-associated myelopathy (HAM/TSP). The sequencing sample was made of PBMCs. The DNA of the CDR3 is TGCAGTGCTTGCGACAGGGCTGCCTACAATGAGCAGTTCTTC. As protein: CSACDRAAYNEQFF.